This TCR beta chain appears in the sequencing data of a study of blood T cell repertoires in COVID-19. Study information: Acute and convalescent COVID-19 specimens originated in the United States, Italy and Spain. Nucleic acid was either cDNA or gDNA, and it came from T cells, B-cell-depleted T cells, or PBMCs.

V shed 0 bases and J shed 8 bases, with 10 bases lying between them. The length of the CDR3 is 13 residues. The germline V gene has CDR1 LGHNA and CDR2 YSLEER. In the original workflow: Reference gene primers were amplified, and this amplification served to estimate nucleated cell counts. Assay: immunoSEQ multiplex PCR; the TCRdb copy retains only in-frame clones and omits some. D and trimming come from the DNA, and the V and J calls and clone size come from that table. The table has 150,000 to 250,000 clones, 65% to 85% seen once; the top ten hold 6.5% to 9.5%. Participant-reported clinical history was the basis for cohort assignment.

This chain connects TRBV4-3 to TRBJ1-2, with D perhaps matching TRBD1 (6 bases). Sequenced input: PBMCs or T cells enriched from blood (not recorded which). The sequence was collected from a man aged 40-49 years who had recovered from COVID-19. CDR3 region: CASSQDRGGGYTF. CDR3 DNA sequence: TGCGCCAGCAGCCAAGATCGTGGGGGCGGCTACACCTTC.